The 27 T cell receptor beta chains presented below share a single source sample, sequenced in a study of cytotoxic CD8 clonotypes in ibrutinib-treated CLL. The protocol was immunoSEQ multiplex PCR, while the TCRdb copy is restricted to in-frame clones and leaves out a portion. The sample lists 150,000 to 200,000 clones; about four fifths were seen once. Source: PBMCs, taken after 24 months of ibrutinib treatment. These receptor sequences come from a human donor with chronic lymphocytic leukemia.

This chain connects TRBV7-2 to TRBJ2-5; 9 bases agree with TRBD2. The CDR3 is 15 residues long. Germline V CDR1 and CDR2: SGHTA, FQGNSA. Trimming cost V 3 bases and J 4 bases; bases outside gene matches: 6. The CDR3 loop is CASSFQLAGGETQYF. The CDR3 DNA sequence: TGTGCCAGCAGCTTCCAACTAGCGGGCGGAGAGACCCAGTACTTC.

The chain joins TRBV5-1 to TRBJ2-3; D unresolved. Germline V gives CDR1 SGHRS, CDR2 YFSETQ. V was trimmed by 5 bases and J by 1 base, leaving 17 bases between them. This CDR3 has 16 amino acids. CDR3 coding DNA: TGCGCCAGCAGACCCGAGGCAGGATACGGCACAGATACGCAGTATTTT. It encodes CASRPEAGYGTDTQYF. Filled out from reference TRBV5-1 and TRBJ2-3, the complete variable domain reads KAGVTQTPRYLIKTRGQQVTLSCSPISGHRSVSWYQQTPGQGLQFLFEYFSETQRNKGNFPGRFSGRQFSNSRSEMNVSTLELGDSALYLCASRPEAGYGTDTQYFGPGTRLTVL.

V usage is TRBV5-1 and J usage is TRBJ2-3; 11 nucleotides line up with TRBD2. After removal of 1 base from V and 3 bases from J, the junction contained 16 bases not matched to a gene. Per germline, CDR1 SGHRS and CDR2 YFSETQ. This CDR3 is 20 amino acids long. CDR3 DNA sequence: TGCGCCAGCAGCTTGACGGCTGGGCTAGCGGGAGGAGCAAGGACAGATACGCAGTATTTT. It translates to CASSLTAGLAGGARTDTQYF.

The chain employs TRBV9 and TRBJ2-1; tentatively, D is TRBD1 or TRBD2 (5 bases each). This CDR3 contains 16 residues. The germline V gene encodes CDR1 SGDLS and CDR2 YYNGEE. V was shortened by 2 bases and J by 9 bases, with 21 bases between the two germline ends. CDR3 sequence reads: CASSVPRDGGLGEQFF. As DNA, the CDR3 is TGTGCCAGCAGCGTTCCTAGGGACGGAGGTCTAGGTGAGCAGTTCTTC.

Only a few counts were recorded for this clone. V is TRBV6-5 and J is TRBJ1-2, with no clear D. The V end lost 6 bases, the J end lost 4 bases, and 9 bases lay between the germline ends. The germline V gene encodes CDR1 MNHEY and CDR2 SVGAGI. The CDR3 consists of 12 residues. Written as DNA, the CDR3 is TGTGCCAGCAGCCCCACCGGCTATGGCTACACCTTC. Protein sequence: CASSPTGYGYTF.

The chain joins TRBV18 to TRBJ1-2; D gene uncertain. CDR1 is KGHSH, CDR2 LQKENI, per germline. There are 16 residues in the CDR3. The V and J ends lost 0 bases and 0 bases respectively, with 11 bases between them. The CDR3 bases are TGTGCCAGCTCACCACCCCCTGGGCCTCCTAACTATGGCTACACCTTC. Protein sequence: CASSPPPGPPNYGYTF.

This clone was seen ten or more times. The chain employs TRBV5-1 and TRBJ1-2; TRBD1 matches at 9 bases. V shed 4 bases and J 7 bases; nucleotides not matched to a gene: 8. The germline CDR1 and CDR2 sequences are SGHRS and YFSETQ. The CDR3 runs 14 residues. CDR3 protein: CASSMGTGYGGYTF. The CDR3 coding sequence is TGCGCCAGCAGCATGGGGACAGGGTACGGTGGCTACACCTTC.

This clone was observed a single time. J is TRBJ2-5 and V is TRBV19, with 9 positions matching TRBD1. V shed 7 bases and J 3 bases; nucleotides not matched to a gene: 6. CDR3 length: 14 amino acids. Germline CDR1 reads LNHDA; CDR2 reads SQIVND (reference sequence). CDR3 loop: CASKIRTGEETQYF. CDR3 bases: TGTGCCAGTAAGATAAGGACAGGGGAAGAGACCCAGTACTTC.

V and J are TRBV7-2 and TRBJ1-1, with D hard to call. The germline V and J ends were trimmed by 1 base and 2 bases, with 5 bases remaining between them. CDR1 is SGHTA and CDR2 is FQGNSA in the germline V gene. The CDR3 sequence is 13 residues long. The CDR3 sequence: CASSLVINTEAFF. The CDR3 nucleotides read TGTGCCAGCAGCTTAGTAATCAACACTGAAGCTTTCTTT.

The CDR3 nucleotides read TGTGCCAGCAGCTTTCCACAGGGAGACTCACCCCTCCACTTT. As protein: CASSFPQGDSPLHF. V usage is TRBV5-4 and J usage is TRBJ1-6, with a possible D match to TRBD1 (6 bases). This CDR3 region has 14 residues. Germline V gives CDR1 SGHNT, CDR2 YYREEE (reference sequence). Trimming left V 2 bases short and J 10 bases short, with 13 bases between.

V is TRBV9 and J is TRBJ2-5; 9 bases agree with TRBD1. The CDR3 has 16 amino acids. V lost 0 bases, J lost 5 bases, and 8 bases stayed unmatched. The germline V gene has CDR1 SGDLS and CDR2 YYNGEE. The CDR3 spells CASSVAMSGTGETQYF. CDR3 DNA: TGTGCCAGCAGCGTAGCTATGTCAGGGACAGGGGAGACCCAGTACTTC.

The chain employs TRBV12-2 and TRBJ1-1; whether TRBD1, the table's D call, matches the DNA was not checked. TRBV12-2 represents a pseudogene. The CDR3 extends over 12 amino acids. The CDR3 protein is CASHPGGTEAFF. Here the CDR3 DNA reads TGTGCAAGTCACCCAGGGGGCACTGAAGCTTTCTTT.

The rearrangement uses TRBV7-3 and TRBJ1-5; D ambiguous. V lost 4 bases and J 3 bases, leaving 7 bases between the germline ends. Per germline, CDR1 SGHTA and CDR2 FQGTGA. The CDR3 loop spans 13 amino acids. CDR3 region: CASSWSNNQPQHF. The CDR3 bases are TGTGCCAGCAGCTGGAGTAACAATCAGCCCCAGCATTTT.

With respect to this clone: Because the CDR3's place on the DNA is in doubt, the DNA is left out and the CDR3 is given as listed by TCRdb. The chain couples TRBV6-5 to TRBJ1-3. The CDR3 length equals 16 residues, ends included. The germline CDR1 and CDR2 sequences are MNHEY and SVGAGI. The CDR3 loop reads CASSSSTDYSGNTIYF.

The chain carries TRBV5-6 and TRBJ1-3; D not certain. Trimming removed 1 base from V and 4 bases from J, with 15 bases in between. This CDR3 is 16 amino acids long. Germline V gene data show CDR1 as SGHDT and CDR2 as YYEEEE. CDR3 DNA: TGTGCCAGCAGCTTGTTCTATCGGGCTCGGGGAAACACCATATATTTT. Translating gives CASSLFYRARGNTIYF.

The table lists this clone with a count of one. This chain links TRBV18 with TRBJ1-4; D is unclear. The CDR3 runs 14 residues. Germline V gene sequence: CDR1 KGHSH, CDR2 LQKENI. The V end lost 5 bases, the J end lost 0 bases, and 7 bases lay between the germline ends. For the CDR3, the DNA is TGTGCCAGCTCAGGGTCCGCAACTAATGAAAAACTGTTTTTT. This sequence encodes CASSGSATNEKLFF.

This clone was counted at least ten times. The J gene is TRBJ2-7, the V gene TRBV27; 9 bases fit TRBD1. The length of the CDR3 is 15 residues. Trimming removed 1 base from V and 7 bases from J; junction bases left unmatched: 8. Germline CDR1 reads MNHEY; CDR2 reads SMNVEV (reference sequence). The CDR3 is CASSLWTGEFREQYF. DNA of the CDR3: TGTGCCAGCAGTTTATGGACAGGGGAATTCCGGGAGCAGTACTTC.

This sequence joins TRBV11-2 and TRBJ2-5; D ambiguous. Germline CDR1 SGHAT, CDR2 FQNNGV. The V end was cut by 8 bases, the J end by 4 bases, with 8 bases between. This CDR3 is built from 11 residues. The CDR3: CASGLTETQYF. The CDR3 DNA reads TGTGCCAGCGGATTAACAGAGACCCAGTACTTC. Full variable domain (missing parts from reference TRBV11-2 and TRBJ2-5): EAGVAQSPRYKIIEKRQSVAFWCNPISGHATLYWYQQILGQGPKLLIQFQNNGVVDDSQLPKDRFSAERLKGVDSTLKIQPAKLEDSAVYLCASGLTETQYFGPGTRLLVL.

The chain links TRBV7-8 to TRBJ1-3; D remains ambiguous. The CDR3 is 16 residues long. Germline V CDR1 and CDR2: SGHVS, FQNEAQ. Trimming cost V 4 bases and J 0 bases, with 13 bases left between them. CDR3 sequence reads: CASSYVIEPSGNTIYF. The CDR3 bases are TGTGCCAGCAGCTACGTAATAGAACCCTCTGGAAACACCATATATTTT.

The rearrangement joins TRBV28 to TRBJ1-5; TRBD1 might be the D (6 bases). This CDR3 contains 12 residues. The germline gives CDR1 MDHEN, CDR2 SYDVKM. The ends were cut back, 7 bases at V and 9 bases at J, with 13 bases in the middle. CDR3 DNA sequence: TGTGCCAGCACCCAAAGGGGGTGGCCCCAGCATTTT. Protein product: CASTQRGWPQHF.

This rearrangement joins TRBV30 to TRBJ2-5; TRBD2 matches at 7 bases. Germline CDR1 GTSNPN, CDR2 SVGIG (reference sequence). V shed 0 bases, J shed 5 bases, and the junction held 6 bases outside the gene matches. The CDR3 spans 14 residues. The CDR3 is CAWSVLFGRETQYF. CDR3 sequence (DNA): TGTGCCTGGAGTGTACTATTCGGGAGGGAGACCCAGTACTTC.

V and J are TRBV9 and TRBJ2-2, with TRBD2 matching over 8 bases. Germline V CDR1 and CDR2: SGDLS, YYNGEE. The CDR3 is made up of 17 amino acids. J lost 7 bases, V lost 4 bases, and 15 bases had no gene match. CDR3 sequence reads: CASSSGTSGYEGGELFF. In nucleotides, the CDR3 is TGTGCCAGCAGCTCCGGGACTAGTGGGTATGAAGGCGGGGAGCTGTTTTTT.

The V gene is TRBV19, the J gene TRBJ1-2; D uncertain. V lost 6 bases and J 4 bases, leaving 12 bases between the germline ends. The CDR3 consists of 13 residues. CDR1 LNHDA and CDR2 SQIVND come from the germline V gene (reference sequence). CDR3 coding DNA: TGTGCCAGTAGCCCGGTACTGGGCTATGGCTACACCTTC. This sequence encodes CASSPVLGYGYTF.

The chain joins TRBV7-9 to TRBJ1-2; D gene ambiguous. The CDR3 loop spans 13 amino acids. V was cut by 2 bases and J by 4 bases, with 8 bases left in between. Per germline, CDR1 SEHNR and CDR2 FQNEAQ (reference sequence). CDR3 DNA sequence: TGTGCCAGCAGCTTATTGGGGTTCTATGGCTACACCTTC. Its protein is CASSLLGFYGYTF. Full variable domain (rest looked up from reference TRBV7-9 and TRBJ1-2): DTGVSQNPRHKITKRGQNVTFRCDPISEHNRLYWYRQTLGQGPEFLTYFQNEAQLEKSRLLSDRFSAERPKGSFSTLEIQRTEQGDSAMYLCASSLLGFYGYTFGSGTRLTVV.

The sample holds a few counts of this clone. V usage is TRBV30 and J usage is TRBJ1-5; 7 bases match TRBD1. V lost 2 bases, J lost 5 bases, and 9 bases stayed unmatched. Germline V gene lookup returns CDR1 GTSNPN and CDR2 SVGIG (reference sequence). The length of the CDR3 is 15 residues. CDR3 coding DNA: TGTGCCTGGAGTCACTTACAGGGGTCCCATCAGCCCCAGCATTTT. Its translation is CAWSHLQGSHQPQHF.

This clone was detected once. The chain couples TRBV9 to TRBJ2-7, with a tentative D call TRBD1 (6 bases). In germline, CDR1 is SGDLS, CDR2 YYNGEE. Trimming pared 3 bases from V and 3 bases from J, leaving 13 bases between. The CDR3 is made up of 14 amino acids. The CDR3 DNA is TGTGCCAGCAGCGAAACGGTACAGGGCTACGAGCAGTACTTC. The encoded protein is CASSETVQGYEQYF. Together with reference TRBV9 and TRBJ2-7, the CDR3 gives the full variable domain: DSGVTQTPKHLITATGQRVTLRCSPRSGDLSVYWYQQSLDQGLQFLIQYYNGEERAKGNILERFSAQQFPDLHSELNLSSLELGDSALYFCASSETVQGYEQYFGPGTRLTVT.

Comment on this clone: Other nucleotide sequences from this sample produce the same CDR3. The V and J genes are TRBV20-1 and TRBJ1-2; D ambiguous. Trimming removed 1 base at V and 5 bases at J, with 5 bases between. Germline CDR1 reads DFQATT; CDR2 reads SNEGSKA (reference sequence). This CDR3 spans 11 amino acids. In DNA form, the CDR3 reads TGCAGTGCTAGAGTAGGGTATGGCTACACCTTC. It specifies CSARVGYGYTF.